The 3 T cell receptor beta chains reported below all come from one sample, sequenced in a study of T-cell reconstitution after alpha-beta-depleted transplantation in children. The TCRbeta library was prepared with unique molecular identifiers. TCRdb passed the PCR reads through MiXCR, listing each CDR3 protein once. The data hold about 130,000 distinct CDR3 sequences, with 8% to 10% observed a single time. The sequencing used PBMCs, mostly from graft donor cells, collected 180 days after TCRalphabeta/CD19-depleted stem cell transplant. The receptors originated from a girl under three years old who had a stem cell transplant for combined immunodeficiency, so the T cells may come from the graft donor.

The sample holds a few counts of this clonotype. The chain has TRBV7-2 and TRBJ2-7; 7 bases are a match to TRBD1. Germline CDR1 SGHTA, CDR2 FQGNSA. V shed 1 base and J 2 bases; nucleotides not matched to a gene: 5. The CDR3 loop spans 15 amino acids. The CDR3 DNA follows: TGTGCCAGCAGCTTAGGCCCGGGGACAGCCTACGAGCAGTACTTC. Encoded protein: CASSLGPGTAYEQYF. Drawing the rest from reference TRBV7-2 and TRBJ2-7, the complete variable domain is GAGVSQSPSNKVTEKGKDVELRCDPISGHTALYWYRQSLGQGLEFLIYFQGNSAPDKSGLPSDRFSAERTGGSVSTLTIQRTQQEDSAVYLCASSLGPGTAYEQYFGPGTRLTVT.

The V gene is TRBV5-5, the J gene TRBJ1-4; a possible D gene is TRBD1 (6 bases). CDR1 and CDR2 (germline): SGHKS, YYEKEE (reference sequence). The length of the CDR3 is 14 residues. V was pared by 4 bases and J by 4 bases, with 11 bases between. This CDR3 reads CASSPGQRNEKLFF. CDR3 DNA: TGTGCCAGCAGCCCGGGACAACGTAATGAAAAACTGTTTTTT.

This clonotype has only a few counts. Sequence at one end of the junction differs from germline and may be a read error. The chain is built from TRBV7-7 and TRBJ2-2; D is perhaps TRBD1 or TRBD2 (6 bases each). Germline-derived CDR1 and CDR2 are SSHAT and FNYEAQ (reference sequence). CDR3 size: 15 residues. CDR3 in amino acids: CASSLEGGGTGELFF. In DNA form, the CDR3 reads TGTGCTAGCAGCTTAGAAGGAGGGGGGACCGGGGAGCTGTTTTTT.